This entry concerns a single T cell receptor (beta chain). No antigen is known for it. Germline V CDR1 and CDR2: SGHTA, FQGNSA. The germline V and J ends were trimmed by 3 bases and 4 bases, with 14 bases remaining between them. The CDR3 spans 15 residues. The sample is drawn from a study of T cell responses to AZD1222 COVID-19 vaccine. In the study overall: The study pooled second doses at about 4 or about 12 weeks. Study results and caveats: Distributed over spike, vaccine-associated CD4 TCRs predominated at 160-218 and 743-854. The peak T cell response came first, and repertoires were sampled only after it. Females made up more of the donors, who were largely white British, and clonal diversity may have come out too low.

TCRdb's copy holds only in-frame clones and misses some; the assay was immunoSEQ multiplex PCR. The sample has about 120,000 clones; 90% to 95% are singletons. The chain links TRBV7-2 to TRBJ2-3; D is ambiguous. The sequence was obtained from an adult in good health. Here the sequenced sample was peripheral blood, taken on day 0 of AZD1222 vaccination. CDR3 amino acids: CASSFLIGWADTQYF. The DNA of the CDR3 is TGTGCCAGCAGCTTTTTGATTGGGTGGGCAGATACGCAGTATTTT.